Listed below are T cell receptor beta chains from one sample, sequenced in a study of blood T cell repertoires in COVID-19. Data came from immunoSEQ multiplex PCR; TCRdb stores just in-frame clones and leaves some out. Of some 220,000 clones in the sample, 83% are singletons; the top ten hold approximately 5.7%. The sequenced sample was peripheral blood. The receptors were gathered from a human donor in a cohort sampled during active COVID-19. The CDR3 runs from the conserved cysteine through the conserved F or W. Fields, in order: J gene, clone size, D gene, V gene, CDR3 protein, CDR3 DNA. D genes are given only for firm matches. Size is stated for part of the rows, as once, few or many counts, or as a class when the clone is expanded.

TRBJ2-4 | - | TRBD2 | TRBV9 | CASSDGTSGSTKNIQYF | TGTGCCAGCAGCGATGGGACTAGCGGGAGTACCAAAAACATTCAGTACTTC
TRBJ1-1 | - | - | TRBV3-1/TRBV3-2 | CASSHGGASPEAFF | TGTGCCAGCAGCCATGGCGGGGCCTCACCTGAAGCTTTCTTT
TRBJ1-2 | - | - | TRBV12-3/TRBV12-4 | CASSGNRNYGYTF | TGTGCCAGCAGTGGTAACAGGAACTATGGCTACACCTTC
TRBJ1-2 | - | - | TRBV2 | CASSGQSDNYGYTF | TGTGCCAGCAGCGGACAGTCGGATAACTATGGCTACACCTTC
TRBJ2-7 | - | TRBD1 | TRBV14 | CASSRTGVAPFF | TGTGCCAGCAGCAGGACAGGGGTTGCCCCCTTTTTC
TRBJ1-2 | - | TRBD1 | TRBV5-1 | CASSEGQGARNYGYTF | TGCGCCAGCAGCGAGGGACAGGGGGCGAGGAACTATGGCTACACCTTC
TRBJ1-5 | - | - | TRBV6-5 | CASSRSLNQPQHF | TGTGCCAGCAGTCGGAGCCTCAATCAGCCCCAGCATTTT
TRBJ1-3 | - | - | TRBV6-6 | CASSGTSSGNTIYF | TGTGCCAGCAGTGGCACCAGCTCTGGAAACACCATATATTTT
TRBJ1-6 | - | - | TRBV7-2 | CASSLGIGIGSPLHF | TGTGCCAGCAGCTTAGGTATCGGGATCGGTTCACCCCTCCACTTT
TRBJ1-2 | - | - | TRBV6-2/TRBV6-3 | CASSYSAGRVLGYTF | TGTGCCAGCAGTTATTCGGCAGGGCGAGTGCTGGGCTACACCTTC
TRBJ1-6 | many | TRBD1 | TRBV11-2 | CASSSQEGAVRSPLHF | TGTGCCAGCAGCTCTCAAGAGGGGGCCGTACGTTCACCCCTCCACTTT
TRBJ2-3 | - | - | TRBV10-1 | CASSGGSDTQYF | TGCGCCAGCAGTGGAGGGTCAGATACGCAGTATTTT